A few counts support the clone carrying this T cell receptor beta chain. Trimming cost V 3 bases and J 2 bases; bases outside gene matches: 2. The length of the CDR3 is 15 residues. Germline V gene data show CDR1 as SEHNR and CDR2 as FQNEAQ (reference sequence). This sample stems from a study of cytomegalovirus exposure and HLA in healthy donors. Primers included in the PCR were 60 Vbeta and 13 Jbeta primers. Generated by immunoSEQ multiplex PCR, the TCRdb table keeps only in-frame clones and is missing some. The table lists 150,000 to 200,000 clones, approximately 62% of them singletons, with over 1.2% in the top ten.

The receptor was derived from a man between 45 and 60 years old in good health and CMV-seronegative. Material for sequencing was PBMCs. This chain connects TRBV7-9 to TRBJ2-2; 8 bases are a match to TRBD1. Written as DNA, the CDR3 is TGTGCCAGCAGCTTCGACAGGGGAAACACCGGGGAGCTGTTTTTT. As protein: CASSFDRGNTGELFF.